This note documents a single T cell receptor beta chain sequence. The antigen remains undetermined. The table came from immunoSEQ multiplex PCR; TCRdb's copy has only in-frame clones and leaves some out. The table lists roughly 250,000 clones, 80% to 85% of them singletons. This specimen comes from a study of Tregs in tolerant kidney transplant recipients. J gave up 4 bases and V 3 bases, and 12 bases lay outside the gene matches. The CDR3 sequence is 17 residues long. Germline lookup yields CDR1 KGHSH and CDR2 LQKENI. Thawed PBMCs were FACS-sorted into unstimulated CD4+CD25+CD127- regulatory T cells, CD4+CD25- non-regulatory cells, CD4 and CD8 cells. Points from the study as a whole: Few patients were studied, so findings need validation in larger groups.

Material for sequencing was CD4+ T cells from blood. This sequence joins TRBV18 and TRBJ1-2; TRBD1 matches 9 bases. This receptor was obtained from a human donor in good health. CDR3 protein: CASSPGTGSSTSYGYTF. CDR3 coding DNA: TGTGCCAGCTCACCTGGGACAGGGAGTTCTACGAGCTATGGCTACACCTTC.